The 15 T cell receptor beta chains in this list originate from one sample, sequenced in a study of blood T cell repertoires in COVID-19. TCRdb's copy holds only in-frame clones and misses some; the assay was immunoSEQ multiplex PCR. This sample has some 160,000 clones; 84% occur once, and the top ten carry approximately 8%. Sequences were obtained from PBMCs or T cells enriched from blood (not recorded which). The receptors derive from a woman between 45 and 60 years old who had recovered from COVID-19.

The chain recombines TRBV27 with TRBJ1-2; D perhaps matches TRBD1 (6 bases). CDR1 and CDR2 (germline): MNHEY, SMNVEV (reference sequence). The germline V and J ends were trimmed by 3 bases and 8 bases, with 13 bases remaining between them. The CDR3 extends over 13 amino acids. The CDR3 here is CASSFLIGGGYTF. As DNA, the CDR3 is TGTGCCAGCAGTTTCCTCATTGGGGGCGGCTACACCTTC.

V usage is TRBV2 and J usage is TRBJ2-1, with 11 bases identical to TRBD2. Trimming at V came to 8 bases and at J to 4 bases, leaving 4 bases not matched to a gene. Germline CDR1 SNHLY, CDR2 FYNNEI. The CDR3 contains 14 residues. The chain's CDR3 is CASETSGKYNEQFF. In DNA, the CDR3 is TGTGCCAGCGAGACTAGCGGGAAATACAATGAGCAGTTCTTC.

V gene TRBV7-8 combines with J gene TRBJ1-3; the D gene is possibly TRBD1 (5 bases). The CDR3 is 15 residues long. Germline CDR1 reads SGHVS; CDR2 reads FQNEAQ. V gave up 5 bases and J gave up 4 bases, with 15 bases separating them. The CDR3 loop reads CASSRDRTQGNTIYF. The CDR3 DNA follows: TGTGCCAGCAGCCGAGACCGGACACAGGGAAACACCATATATTTT.

V and J are TRBV2 and TRBJ1-4; 7 bases fit TRBD1. J was trimmed by 7 bases and V by 8 bases; bases with no gene match: 10. The CDR3 spans 14 residues. Germline V gene sequence: CDR1 SNHLY, CDR2 FYNNEI. The DNA for the CDR3 is TGTGCCAGCCGACAGGGTAGTTACAGTGAAAAACTGTTTTTT. It encodes CASRQGSYSEKLFF.

The chain combines TRBV6-5 with TRBJ2-7; 12 bases agree with TRBD2. V lost 6 bases to trimming and J lost 1 base; unmatched junction nucleotides: 4. The CDR3 is 15 amino acids. Germline CDR1 and CDR2: MNHEY and SVGAGI. CDR3 residues: CASRPGLAGSYEQYF. In DNA form, the CDR3 reads TGTGCCAGCAGGCCCGGACTAGCGGGATCCTACGAGCAGTACTTC.

This chain connects TRBV18 to TRBJ1-2; unclear D gene. Germline values: CDR1 KGHSH, CDR2 LQKENI. The germline V and J ends were trimmed by 2 bases and 3 bases, with 7 bases remaining between them. This CDR3 has 13 amino acids. CDR3 amino acids: CASSPENYYGYTF. The CDR3 DNA sequence: TGTGCCAGCTCACCAGAGAATTACTATGGCTACACCTTC.

The CDR3 spells CASSQAGVYNEQFF. CDR3 in DNA: TGTGCCAGCAGCCAGGCCGGGGTTTACAATGAGCAGTTCTTC. V and J are TRBV14 and TRBJ2-1; D might be TRBD2 (5 bases). V lost 3 bases, J lost 4 bases, and 10 bases lay in between. The CDR3 is 14 residues long. CDR1 and CDR2 (germline): SGHDN, FVKESK.

This clone was detected only once. The chain has TRBV9 and TRBJ1-2; D may be TRBD1 (5 bases). The CDR3 consists of 15 residues. CDR1 is SGDLS, CDR2 YYNGEE, per germline. V lost 0 bases to trimming and J lost 4 bases, with 13 bases between them. Here the CDR3 reads CASSVGSAGLYGYTF. The CDR3 nucleotides are TGTGCCAGCAGCGTAGGAAGTGCAGGGCTCTATGGCTACACCTTC.

This clone was observed once. The rearrangement joins TRBV20-1 to TRBJ2-3; 16 positions match TRBD2. J lost 5 bases, V lost 3 bases, and 8 bases had no gene match. This CDR3 contains 17 residues. CDR1 and CDR2 (germline): DFQATT, SNEGSKA (reference sequence). In DNA form, the CDR3 reads TGCAGTGCTAGTGGGGGACTAGCGGGAGGGCCAAAAGATACGCAGTATTTT. Translation: CSASGGLAGGPKDTQYF.

V is TRBV27 and J is TRBJ1-5, with 7 bases fitting TRBD1. CDR1 is MNHEY and CDR2 is SMNVEV in the germline V gene (reference sequence). V lost 5 bases and J lost 1; bases outside the gene matches: 11. The CDR3 covers 17 residues. DNA of the CDR3: TGTGCCAGCAGTCCGGCGGTTCACAGGGGAAGCAATCAGCCCCAGCATTTT. Translated: CASSPAVHRGSNQPQHF.

The chain recombines TRBV4-3 with TRBJ2-1; D is perhaps TRBD2 (6 bases). Germline values: CDR1 LGHNA, CDR2 YSLEER. V lost 2 bases to trimming and J lost 16 bases, with 21 bases between them. The CDR3 runs 14 residues. CDR3 bases: TGCGCCAGCAGCCAAAAAGGGGACTTATCCGTCCTCTTCTTC. Its translation: CASSQKGDLSVLFF.

The CDR3 is CASSLAYGANVLTF. The CDR3 DNA follows: TGCGCCAGCAGCTTGGCGTATGGGGCCAACGTCCTGACTTTC. The rearrangement joins TRBV5-1 to TRBJ2-6; no clear D gene. This CDR3 has 14 amino acids. Trimming took 0 bases from V and 3 from J, leaving 4 bases between them. Germline CDR1 reads SGHRS; CDR2 reads YFSETQ.

The rearrangement links TRBV3-1 (or the pseudogene TRBV3-2) to TRBJ2-1; the match to TRBD2 covers 12 bases. From germline, CDR1 is LGHDT and CDR2 YNNKEL (reference sequence). The CDR3 contains 16 residues. V was clipped by 4 bases and J by 7 bases; unmatched bases: 8. As DNA, the CDR3 is TGTGCCAGCAGCCGCCCTAGCGGGAGGGGGGTGAATGAGCAGTTCTTC. Its translation: CASSRPSGRGVNEQFF.

The genes are TRBV5-4 and TRBJ2-2, with 7 bases matching TRBD1. This CDR3 contains 14 residues. The V and J ends lost 5 bases and 5 bases, in that order; junction bases with no gene match: 6. Germline V CDR1 and CDR2: SGHNT, YYREEE (reference sequence). The CDR3, as DNA: TGTGCCAGCAGAAGACAGGGCCGGACCGGGGAGCTGTTTTTT. It specifies CASRRQGRTGELFF.

The genes are TRBV7-6 and TRBJ2-5; 10 bases are a match to TRBD2. The CDR3 totals 14 residues. J was trimmed by 4 bases and V by 5 bases; bases with no gene match: 4. CDR1 is SGHVS and CDR2 is FNYEAQ in the germline V gene. The CDR3 region is CASSHRLAGETQYF. For the CDR3, the DNA is TGTGCCAGCAGCCACCGACTAGCGGGAGAGACCCAGTACTTC.